This TCR beta chain was found in a study of T cell responses to AZD1222 COVID-19 vaccine. General study findings and limits: Of spike-specific TCRs, nearly half reportedly target regions left unmutated in variants. CD4 TCRs covered the whole spike, strongest at regions 160-218 and 743-854.

In the case of this clone: Its antigen is not known.

TCRdb's table, derived via immunoSEQ multiplex PCR, lists solely in-frame clones and lacks some. The sample has some 120,000 clones; under 95% are singletons. The sequences come from peripheral blood, collected on day 0 of AZD1222 vaccination. This clonotype was sampled from an adult in good health.

The CDR3 nucleotides are TGTGCCATCAGTGAGTCAGATGGCCGAGGTGACCTCCTCACAGATACGCAGTATTTT. Amino acids: CAISESDGRGDLLTDTQYF. The chain links TRBV10-3 to TRBJ2-3; D gene ambiguous. Germline lookup yields CDR1 ENHRY and CDR2 SYGVKD. The CDR3 covers 19 residues. Trimming cost V 0 bases and J 2 bases, with 21 bases left between them.